Each of the 23 T cell receptor beta chains below was sequenced from the same sample in a study of brain T cells in children with intractable seizures. Time point denoted: blood from clinic visit 5 months post-surgery; TSC patient then seizure free. Data came from immunoSEQ multiplex PCR; TCRdb stores just in-frame clones and leaves some out. The sample carries hundreds of thousands of clones, over 85% recorded once. The input for sequencing was peripheral blood, taken roughly 5 months after surgery. Receptors were obtained from a boy less than two years old with tuberous sclerosis and intractable seizures.

The chain recombines TRBV5-4 with TRBJ2-3, with D uncertain. This CDR3 is 16 amino acids long. Trimming removed 0 bases from V and 4 bases from J, with 15 bases in between. In germline, CDR1 is SGHNT, CDR2 YYREEE (reference sequence). The CDR3 loop is CASSLEPAFGSDTQYF. The DNA of the CDR3 is TGTGCCAGCAGCTTGGAGCCAGCCTTTGGTTCAGATACGCAGTATTTT.

The CDR3 DNA is TGTGCCAGCAGCCAAGACCCCGGGGGACTAAACTACGAGCAGTACTTC. This gives the protein CASSQDPGGLNYEQYF. The chain has TRBV4-2 and TRBJ2-7; 7 nucleotides agree with TRBD2. The CDR3 sequence is 16 residues long. V lost 0 bases to trimming and J lost 3 bases; unmatched junction nucleotides: 8. Germline V gives CDR1 LGHNA, CDR2 YNFKEQ.

About this clone: The DNA is omitted, as the CDR3 cannot be located on it reliably, and the CDR3 follows TCRdb's listing. The chain joins TRBV12-5 to TRBJ2-1; TRBD1 is the table's D call and was not checked against the DNA. Ends included, the CDR3 has 16 residues. CDR1 LGHNT and CDR2 FRNRAP come from the germline V gene. The CDR3 sequence: CASGLGTGQKANEQFF.

The V gene is TRBV5-5, the J gene TRBJ2-1, with D possibly matching TRBD2 (5 bases). There are 14 residues in the CDR3. V was shortened by 3 bases and J by 8 bases, with 15 bases between the two germline ends. Germline values: CDR1 SGHKS, CDR2 YYEKEE (reference sequence). The CDR3 loop is CASSSISDFYEQFF. The CDR3 region has the DNA TGTGCCAGCAGCTCGATCTCGGACTTCTATGAGCAGTTCTTC.

This chain links TRBV5-4 with TRBJ2-1; TRBD2 agrees at 7 bases. Trimming cost V 4 bases and J 6 bases; bases outside gene matches: 10. This CDR3 spans 15 amino acids. CDR1 is SGHNT and CDR2 is YYREEE in the germline V gene (reference sequence). The CDR3 nucleotides read TGTGCCAGCAGCCCCGGGGGAGGGCCGGGCAATGAGCAGTTCTTC. It codes for CASSPGGGPGNEQFF.

The chain employs TRBV9 and TRBJ1-5; perhaps TRBD1 as D (6 bases). The germline V gene encodes CDR1 SGDLS and CDR2 YYNGEE. The CDR3 consists of 15 residues. V was cut by 3 bases and J by 4 bases, with 14 bases left in between. The CDR3 loop is CASSALDRVNQPQHF. The CDR3 nucleotides read TGTGCCAGCAGCGCCTTGGACAGAGTAAATCAGCCCCAGCATTTT.

The chain uses TRBV7-6 and TRBJ1-1; 7 bases match TRBD1. Germline lookup yields CDR1 SGHVS and CDR2 FNYEAQ. J gave up 1 base and V 5 bases, and 4 bases lay outside the gene matches. This CDR3 spans 14 amino acids. CDR3: CASSDRAGNTEAFF. The DNA of the CDR3 is TGTGCCAGCAGCGACAGGGCTGGGAACACTGAAGCTTTCTTT.

The V gene is TRBV2, the J gene TRBJ1-2; no clear D. Germline lookup yields CDR1 SNHLY and CDR2 FYNNEI. The CDR3 spans 14 residues. V gave up 6 bases and J gave up 1 base, with 12 bases separating them. The CDR3 protein is CASREQPLNYGYTF. In DNA form, the CDR3 reads TGTGCCAGCAGAGAACAGCCACTTAACTATGGCTACACCTTC.

DNA for the CDR3: TGCAGCGGAGTTAGGGGAGAGACCCAGTACTTC. As protein: CSGVRGETQYF. J is TRBJ2-5 and V is TRBV20-1; TRBD1 is a possible D gene (5 bases). The CDR3 spans 11 residues. CDR1 DFQATT and CDR2 SNEGSKA come from the germline V gene (reference sequence).

V usage is TRBV29-1 and J usage is TRBJ2-5; D ambiguous. Germline lookup yields CDR1 SQVTM and CDR2 ANQGSEA. V lost 1 base to trimming and J lost 5 bases, with 8 bases between them. The CDR3 has 12 amino acids. The CDR3 nucleotides read TGCAGCGTTGAAGCAGGTGGGGAGACCCAGTACTTC. Protein: CSVEAGGETQYF.

This chain joins TRBV18 and TRBJ2-7, with a possible D match to TRBD2 (5 bases). V shed 0 bases and J shed 2 bases, with 8 bases lying between them. The CDR3 length is 14 residues. CDR1 is KGHSH, CDR2 LQKENI, per germline. CDR3 nucleotides: TGTGCCAGCTCACCACCGGTCGGGGCCTACGAGCAGTACTTC. This encodes CASSPPVGAYEQYF.

The chain recombines TRBV11-2 with TRBJ2-1, with TRBD2 identical over 14 bases. CDR1 is SGHAT and CDR2 is FQNNGV in the germline V gene. V lost 5 bases, J lost 7 bases, and 16 bases stayed unmatched. There are 19 residues in the CDR3. The CDR3 sequence: CASSGTGTSGRRGVNEQFF. In DNA form, the CDR3 reads TGTGCCAGCAGCGGCACCGGGACTAGCGGGAGAAGGGGAGTTAATGAGCAGTTCTTC.

In nucleotides, the CDR3 is TGTGCCAGCAGCGTAGCCGTTTCCCGTGAAAAACTGTTTTTT. Translated, it gives CASSVAVSREKLFF. This sequence joins TRBV9 and TRBJ1-4; no clear D gene. Trimming shortened V by 0 bases and J by 7 bases, and 10 bases separated the two germline ends. This CDR3 spans 14 amino acids. Germline CDR1 SGDLS, CDR2 YYNGEE. Supplemented by reference TRBV9 and TRBJ1-4, the full variable domain reads DSGVTQTPKHLITATGQRVTLRCSPRSGDLSVYWYQQSLDQGLQFLIQYYNGEERAKGNILERFSAQQFPDLHSELNLSSLELGDSALYFCASSVAVSREKLFFGSGTQLSVL.

V gene TRBV6-2 or TRBV6-3 combines with J gene TRBJ2-1; D is uncertain. CDR3 size: 12 residues. Germline V gene data show CDR1 as MNHEY and CDR2 as SVGEGT. Trimming stripped 5 bases from V and 2 bases from J, with 4 bases between. DNA of the CDR3: TGTGCCAGCAGTCCCACCTACAATGAGCAGTTCTTC. Encoded protein: CASSPTYNEQFF.

The rearrangement joins TRBV30 to TRBJ1-5; D is unclear. The CDR3 runs to 13 residues. The V and J ends lost 1 base and 6 bases respectively, with 10 bases between them. CDR1 is GTSNPN, CDR2 SVGIG, per germline (reference sequence). CDR3 coding DNA: TGTGCCTGGAGTGCTCGACAAAGTCAGCCCCAGCATTTT. Translated, it gives CAWSARQSQPQHF.

V gene TRBV7-9 combines with J gene TRBJ1-4; no definite D call. Germline V gene lookup returns CDR1 SEHNR and CDR2 FQNEAQ (reference sequence). The CDR3 loop spans 16 amino acids. The ends were cut back, 1 base at V and 8 bases at J, with 17 bases in the middle. The CDR3 spells CASSLEGLLLTEKLFF. CDR3 DNA sequence: TGTGCCAGCAGCTTAGAAGGGCTATTATTAACCGAAAAACTGTTTTTT.

Remarks on this clone: Other DNA sequences of this sample code for an identical CDR3. This chain links TRBV9 with TRBJ2-2, with D perhaps matching TRBD1 (6 bases). V was shortened by 0 bases and J by 6 bases, with 9 bases between the two germline ends. The V gene's germline CDR1 is SGDLS and CDR2 YYNGEE. The CDR3 covers 14 residues. Here the CDR3 DNA reads TGTGCCAGCAGCGTAGGAGGGGGTGCCGGGGAGCTGTTTTTT. This gives the protein CASSVGGGAGELFF.

This chain links TRBV10-3 with TRBJ1-1; D ambiguous. V lost 0 bases and J 8 bases, leaving 10 bases between the germline ends. CDR1 and CDR2 from the germline V gene are ENHRY and SYGVKD. The CDR3 sequence is 13 residues long. The chain's CDR3 is CAISESGVSEAFF. In DNA, the CDR3 is TGTGCCATCAGTGAGTCCGGGGTATCAGAAGCTTTCTTT.

V and J are TRBV20-1 and TRBJ2-7, with a tentative D call TRBD2 (6 bases). V was pared by 3 bases and J by 4 bases, with 13 bases between. The CDR3 is 13 residues long. Germline CDR1 and CDR2: DFQATT and SNEGSKA (reference sequence). The CDR3 is CSASNAGSYEQYF. CDR3 nucleotides: TGCAGTGCTAGTAATGCCGGGAGTTACGAGCAGTACTTC.

The chain joins TRBV3-1 (or the pseudogene TRBV3-2) to TRBJ1-5; 10 nucleotides line up with TRBD1. V was clipped by 9 bases and J by 3 bases; unmatched bases: 14. Germline CDR1 reads LGHDT; CDR2 reads YNNKEL (reference sequence). The CDR3 sequence is 17 residues long. The CDR3 coding sequence is TGTGCCAGGGAAACCAAACCGGGACAGGGGCACAATCAGCCCCAGCATTTT. This sequence encodes CARETKPGQGHNQPQHF.

This chain joins TRBV27 and TRBJ2-3, with no clear D. Per the germline V gene, CDR1 is MNHEY and CDR2 is SMNVEV (reference sequence). V was trimmed by 0 bases and J by 1 base, leaving 5 bases between them. The CDR3 totals 14 residues. CDR3 region: CASSLSEGTDTQYF. As DNA, the CDR3 is TGTGCCAGCAGTTTATCCGAAGGCACAGATACGCAGTATTTT.

This chain links TRBV19 with TRBJ2-1; tentatively, D is TRBD2 (6 bases). V lost 7 bases, J lost 2 bases, and 15 bases lay in between. CDR3 size: 15 residues. The germline V gene has CDR1 LNHDA and CDR2 SQIVND (reference sequence). The CDR3 DNA reads as TGTGCCAGTATACGGAGCGGGTCCCCCTACAATGAGCAGTTCTTC. Protein product: CASIRSGSPYNEQFF.

This clone was detected once. The chain has TRBV7-9 and TRBJ2-7; no firm D call. There are 15 residues in the CDR3. V lost 1 base and J 6 bases, leaving 16 bases between the germline ends. The germline V gene encodes CDR1 SEHNR and CDR2 FQNEAQ (reference sequence). CDR3 DNA sequence: TGTGCCAGCAGCTTAGGTTCATCCAGGAACATCGAGCAGTACTTC. Encoded protein: CASSLGSSRNIEQYF.